This T cell receptor (beta chain) was recorded in a study of T cell responses to AZD1222 COVID-19 vaccine. Study observations and caveats: Clonal diversity may have been underestimated in mostly white British donors.

Per germline, CDR1 LNHDA and CDR2 SQIVND (reference sequence). Trimming cost V 5 bases and J 7 bases; bases outside gene matches: 9. CDR3 length: 16 amino acids. Of note for this clone: The antigen is undetermined.

This table comes from immunoSEQ multiplex PCR, and its TCRdb copy is limited to in-frame clones, with some not included. This table holds roughly 190,000 clones, around nine tenths found once. The receptor was isolated from an adult who received the MenACWY meningococcal vaccine as a control. V is TRBV19 and J is TRBJ2-4, with TRBD2 matching over 12 bases. The sequenced sample was peripheral blood, obtained 28 days after the second dose of the MenACWY control vaccine. The CDR3 loop is CASSSRLAGVENIQYF. The CDR3 DNA follows: TGTGCCAGTAGTTCAAGACTAGCGGGAGTGGAGAACATTCAGTACTTC.